The rows below give T cell receptor beta chains drawn from one sample of a study of neurological immune-mediated disorders. TCRdb redid the calling of the 5' RACE reads with MiXCR, one entry per CDR3 protein. This sample has approximately 70,000 distinct CDR3 sequences, with 10% found just once. What was sequenced was PBMCs. The receptor source for this set is a man aged 30 to 39 in good health. Both conserved end residues are part of each CDR3. D genes are given only for firm matches. Expanded clones are given a class, and other clones once, few, many or no size at all.

CDR3 | DNA | J | size | D | V
CASSPPGGVGANVLTF | TGTGCCAGCAGCCCCCCGGGGGGAGTGGGGGCCAACGTCCTGACTTTC | TRBJ2-6 | few | TRBD2 | TRBV12-3/TRBV12-4
CASSDPGENIQYF | TGCGCCAGCAGTGATCCTGGCGAAAACATTCAGTACTTC | TRBJ2-4 | many | - | TRBV10-1
CASSVDSLNYGYTF | TGTGCCAGCAGCGTAGACAGCCTTAACTATGGCTACACCTTC | TRBJ1-2 | - | - | TRBV9
CASRQTGYLYGYTF | TGTGCCAGCAGGCAGACAGGGTACCTCTATGGCTACACCTTC | TRBJ1-2 | many | TRBD1 | TRBV12-3/TRBV12-4
CASEDRRHPGEQYF | TGTGCCAGCGAAGACAGGAGGCATCCGGGCGAGCAGTACTTC | TRBJ2-7 | many | - | TRBV3-1
CASSQVTSWGSSYEQYF | TGTGCCAGCAGCCAAGTTACTTCGTGGGGCAGCTCCTACGAGCAGTACTTC | TRBJ2-7 | many | - | TRBV14
CASSPPGEQETQYF | TGTGCCAGCTCACCACCAGGGGAGCAAGAGACCCAGTACTTC | TRBJ2-5 | many | - | TRBV18
CASSSPSVGNTEAFF | TGTGCCAGCAGTTCACCGTCCGTGGGGAACACTGAAGCTTTCTTT | TRBJ1-1 | many | - | TRBV12-3/TRBV12-4
CASSQGGTAAYEQYF | TGCGCCAGCAGCCAGGGGGGTACGGCGGCCTACGAGCAGTACTTC | TRBJ2-7 | many | - | TRBV4-1
CASSPNTGDTEAFF | TGTGCCAGCTCACCAAATACAGGGGACACTGAAGCTTTCTTT | TRBJ1-1 | - | TRBD1 | TRBV18
CASSVGTAQETQYF | TGCGCCAGCAGCGTAGGGACGGCCCAAGAGACCCAGTACTTC | TRBJ2-5 | many | - | TRBV5-1
CATGLSVGELFF | TGTGCCACCGGGCTGTCCGTGGGGGAGCTGTTTTTT | TRBJ2-2 | many | - | TRBV28
CSASRDSLSNQPQHF | TGCAGTGCTAGCCGGGACAGTCTTAGCAATCAGCCCCAGCATTTT | TRBJ1-5 | many | TRBD1 | TRBV20-1
CATGERVSYEQYF | TGTGCCACCGGGGAGCGGGTATCCTACGAGCAGTACTTC | TRBJ2-7 | many | - | TRBV10-3
CASSPFALVSYNEQFF | TGTGCCAGCAGTCCCTTCGCGTTGGTCTCCTACAATGAGCAGTTCTTC | TRBJ2-1 | many | - | TRBV28
CASSLLEGAGGYTF | TGTGCCAGCAGCCTGCTTGAGGGGGCAGGCGGCTACACCTTC | TRBJ1-2 | few | TRBD1 | TRBV12-3/TRBV12-4
CASSFPRGGYEQYF | TGTGCCAGCAGTTTTCCCAGGGGCGGATACGAGCAGTACTTC | TRBJ2-7 | many | - | TRBV12-3/TRBV12-4
CASSSGQWYEQYF | TGTGCCAGTAGTTCGGGACAGTGGTACGAGCAGTACTTC | TRBJ2-7 | - | TRBD1 | TRBV19
CASSLLGTAGETQYF | TGTGCCAGCAGCCTGCTCGGGACGGCCGGAGAGACCCAGTACTTC | TRBJ2-5 | many | - | TRBV7-2
CASMTRGLQETQYF | TGTGCCAGCATGACCCGGGGGCTCCAAGAGACCCAGTACTTC | TRBJ2-5 | many | - | TRBV28
CASSQEAGWTYEQYF | TGTGCCAGCAGCCAAGAGGCAGGGTGGACCTACGAGCAGTACTTC | TRBJ2-7 | many | - | TRBV3-1
CASSLVAGGAEEQYF | TGTGCCAGCAGCTTGGTGGCAGGGGGCGCGGAGGAGCAGTACTTC | TRBJ2-7 | few | TRBD1 | TRBV5-5
CASSVGATYNEQFF | TGTGCCAGCAGCGTGGGGGCCACTTACAATGAGCAGTTCTTC | TRBJ2-1 | many | - | TRBV9
CASSQEIRKGVAESSYEQYF | TGCGCCAGCAGCCAAGAAATTCGCAAGGGGGTAGCGGAGAGCTCCTACGAGCAGTACTTC | TRBJ2-7 | many | - | TRBV4-1